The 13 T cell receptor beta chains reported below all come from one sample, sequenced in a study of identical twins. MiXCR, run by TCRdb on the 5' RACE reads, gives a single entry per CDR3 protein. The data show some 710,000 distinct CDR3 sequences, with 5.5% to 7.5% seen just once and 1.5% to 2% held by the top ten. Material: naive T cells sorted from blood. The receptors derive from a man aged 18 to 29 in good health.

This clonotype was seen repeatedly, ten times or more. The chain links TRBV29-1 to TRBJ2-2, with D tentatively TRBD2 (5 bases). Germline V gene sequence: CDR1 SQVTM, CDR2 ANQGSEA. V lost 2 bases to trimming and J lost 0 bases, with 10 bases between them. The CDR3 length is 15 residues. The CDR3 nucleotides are TGCAGCGTTGAATTAGCGACACCGAACACCGGGGAGCTGTTTTTT. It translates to CSVELATPNTGELFF.

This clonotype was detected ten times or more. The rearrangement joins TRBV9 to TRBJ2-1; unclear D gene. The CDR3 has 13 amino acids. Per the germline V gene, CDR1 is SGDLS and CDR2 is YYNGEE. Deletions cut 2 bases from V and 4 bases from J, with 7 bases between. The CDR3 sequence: CASSVRSYNEQFF. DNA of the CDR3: TGTGCCAGCAGCGTCCGGTCGTACAATGAGCAGTTCTTC.

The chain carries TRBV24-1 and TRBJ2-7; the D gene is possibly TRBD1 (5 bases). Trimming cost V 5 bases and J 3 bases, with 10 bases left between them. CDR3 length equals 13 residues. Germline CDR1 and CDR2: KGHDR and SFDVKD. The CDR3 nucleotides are TGTGCCACCAGTGGACAGCCCTTCTACGAGCAGTACTTC. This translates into CATSGQPFYEQYF.

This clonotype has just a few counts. In DNA form, the CDR3 reads TGTGCCAGCAGTTACGGGGGAGCAGAGGGGCGGGGGGCGGAGCAGTACTTC. This translates into CASSYGGAEGRGAEQYF. This chain links TRBV6-5 with TRBJ2-7, with 8 positions matching TRBD2. The CDR3 covers 17 residues. CDR1 is MNHEY, CDR2 SVGAGI, per germline. V lost 2 bases and J lost 7; bases outside the gene matches: 16.

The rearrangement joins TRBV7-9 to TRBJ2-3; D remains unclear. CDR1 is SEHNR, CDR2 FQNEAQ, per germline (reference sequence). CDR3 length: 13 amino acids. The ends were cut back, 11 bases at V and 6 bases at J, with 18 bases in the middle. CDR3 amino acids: CAPGPSSSDTQYF. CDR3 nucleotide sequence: TGTGCCCCCGGGCCTAGTTCCTCGGATACGCAGTATTTT.

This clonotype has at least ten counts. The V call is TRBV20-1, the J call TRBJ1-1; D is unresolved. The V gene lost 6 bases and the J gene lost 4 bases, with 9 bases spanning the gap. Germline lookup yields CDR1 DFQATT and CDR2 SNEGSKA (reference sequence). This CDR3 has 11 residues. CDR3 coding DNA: TGCAGTGCCCGAGTCAGCACTGAAGCTTTCTTT. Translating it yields CSARVSTEAFF.

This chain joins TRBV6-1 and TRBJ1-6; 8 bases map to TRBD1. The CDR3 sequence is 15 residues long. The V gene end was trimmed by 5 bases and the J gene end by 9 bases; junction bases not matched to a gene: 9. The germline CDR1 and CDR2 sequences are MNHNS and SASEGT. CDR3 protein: CASSTGTGSSSPLHF. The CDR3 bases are TGTGCCAGCAGTACCGGGACAGGCTCTTCTTCACCCCTCCACTTT.

The CDR3 coding sequence is TGTGCCAGCAGCTCGCGAATGTCCGGCGGGGAGACCCAGTACTTC. As protein: CASSSRMSGGETQYF. This chain connects TRBV7-2 to TRBJ2-5, with D possibly matching TRBD2 (5 bases). This CDR3 is built from 15 residues. The V gene lost 4 bases and the J gene lost 5 bases, with 17 bases spanning the gap. Germline loops: CDR1 SGHTA, CDR2 FQGNSA.

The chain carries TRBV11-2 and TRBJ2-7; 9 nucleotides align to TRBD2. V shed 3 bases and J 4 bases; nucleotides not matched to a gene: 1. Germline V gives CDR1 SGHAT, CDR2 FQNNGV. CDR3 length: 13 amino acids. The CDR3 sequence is CASSFSGSYEQYV. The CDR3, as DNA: TGTGCCAGCAGCTTTAGCGGGAGTTACGAGCAGTACGTC.

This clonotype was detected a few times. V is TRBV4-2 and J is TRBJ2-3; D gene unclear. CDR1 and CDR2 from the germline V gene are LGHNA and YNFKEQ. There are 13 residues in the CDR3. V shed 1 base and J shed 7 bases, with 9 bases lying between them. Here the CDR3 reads CASSQVKYYTQYF. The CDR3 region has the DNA TGTGCCAGCAGCCAAGTTAAGTACTATACGCAGTATTTT.

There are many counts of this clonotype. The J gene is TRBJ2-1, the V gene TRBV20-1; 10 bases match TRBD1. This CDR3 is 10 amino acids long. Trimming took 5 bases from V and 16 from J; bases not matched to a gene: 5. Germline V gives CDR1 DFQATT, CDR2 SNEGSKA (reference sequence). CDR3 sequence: CSARRDRGFF. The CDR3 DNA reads TGCAGTGCTCGCCGGGACAGGGGATTCTTC.

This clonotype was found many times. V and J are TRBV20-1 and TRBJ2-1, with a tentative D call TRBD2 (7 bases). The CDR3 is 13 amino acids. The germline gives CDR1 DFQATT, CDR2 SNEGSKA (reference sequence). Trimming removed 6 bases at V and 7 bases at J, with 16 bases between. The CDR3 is CSALGGRENEQFF. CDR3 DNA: TGCAGTGCCCTCGGGGGGCGGGAAAATGAGCAGTTCTTC.

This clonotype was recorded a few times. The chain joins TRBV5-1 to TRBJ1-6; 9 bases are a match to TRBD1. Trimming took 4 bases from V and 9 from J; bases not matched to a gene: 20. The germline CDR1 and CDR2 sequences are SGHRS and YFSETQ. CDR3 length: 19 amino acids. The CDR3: CASSLALGQGSSMSSPLHF. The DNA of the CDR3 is TGCGCCAGCAGCCTGGCCCTCGGACAGGGGAGCTCTATGAGTTCACCCCTCCACTTT.